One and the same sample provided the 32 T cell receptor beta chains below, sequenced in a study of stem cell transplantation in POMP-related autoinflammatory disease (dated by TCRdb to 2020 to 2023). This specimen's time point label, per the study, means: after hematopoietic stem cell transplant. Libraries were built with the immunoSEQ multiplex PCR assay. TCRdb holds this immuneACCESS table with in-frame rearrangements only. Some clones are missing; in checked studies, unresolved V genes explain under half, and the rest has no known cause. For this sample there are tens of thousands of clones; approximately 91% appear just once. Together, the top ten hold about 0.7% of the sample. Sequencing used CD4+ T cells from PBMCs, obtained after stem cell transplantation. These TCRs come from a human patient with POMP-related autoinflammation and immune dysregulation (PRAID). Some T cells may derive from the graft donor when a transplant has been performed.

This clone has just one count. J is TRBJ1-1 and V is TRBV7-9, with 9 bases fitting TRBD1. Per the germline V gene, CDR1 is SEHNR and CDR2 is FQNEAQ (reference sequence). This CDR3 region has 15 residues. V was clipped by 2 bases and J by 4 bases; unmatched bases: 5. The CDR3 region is CASSLPDRGGTEAFF. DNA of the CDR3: TGTGCCAGCAGCTTACCGGACAGGGGCGGCACTGAAGCTTTCTTT.

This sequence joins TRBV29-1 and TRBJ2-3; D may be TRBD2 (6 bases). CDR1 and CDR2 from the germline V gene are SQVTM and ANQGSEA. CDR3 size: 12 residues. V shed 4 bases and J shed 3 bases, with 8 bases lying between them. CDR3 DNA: TGCAGCGTTGGGGGGACTACAGATACGCAGTATTTT. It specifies CSVGGTTDTQYF.

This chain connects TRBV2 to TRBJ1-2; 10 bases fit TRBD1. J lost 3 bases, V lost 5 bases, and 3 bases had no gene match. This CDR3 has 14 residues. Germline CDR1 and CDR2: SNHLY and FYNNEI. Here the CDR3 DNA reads TGTGCCAGCAGTTGGACAGGGGGGGACTATGGCTACACCTTC. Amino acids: CASSWTGGDYGYTF. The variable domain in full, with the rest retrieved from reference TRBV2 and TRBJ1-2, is EPEVTQTPSHQVTQMGQEVILRCVPISNHLYFYWYRQILGQKVEFLVSFYNNEISEKSEIFDDQFSVERPDGSNFTLKIRSTKLEDSAMYFCASSWTGGDYGYTFGSGTRLTVV.

In DNA form, the CDR3 reads TGTGCCAGTAGTAGGACAGAGTTCTCCTATAATTCACCCCTCCACTTT. It yields the protein CASSRTEFSYNSPLHF. The chain combines TRBV19 with TRBJ1-6; a weak D match, TRBD1 (6 bases). The V gene's germline CDR1 is LNHDA and CDR2 SQIVND (reference sequence). Trimming left V 4 bases short and J 0 bases short, with 10 bases between. The CDR3 runs 16 residues.

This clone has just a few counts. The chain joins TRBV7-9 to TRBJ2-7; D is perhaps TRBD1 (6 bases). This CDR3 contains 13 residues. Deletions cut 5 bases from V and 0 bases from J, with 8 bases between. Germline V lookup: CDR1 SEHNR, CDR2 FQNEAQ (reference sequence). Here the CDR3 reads CASSLDSSYEQYF. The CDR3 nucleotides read TGTGCCAGCAGCCTGGACAGCTCCTACGAGCAGTACTTC.

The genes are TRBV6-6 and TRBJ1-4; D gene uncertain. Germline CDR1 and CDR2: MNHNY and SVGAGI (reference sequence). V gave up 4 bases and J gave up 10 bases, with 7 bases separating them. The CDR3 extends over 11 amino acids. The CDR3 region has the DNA TGTGCCAGCAGTTGGGTAGGAAAACTGTTTTTT. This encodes CASSWVGKLFF.

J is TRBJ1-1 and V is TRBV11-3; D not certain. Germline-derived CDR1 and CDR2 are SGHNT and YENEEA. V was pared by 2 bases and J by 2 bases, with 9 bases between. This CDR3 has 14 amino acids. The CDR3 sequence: CASSLNGVNTEAFF. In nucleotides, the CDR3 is TGTGCCAGCAGCTTAAATGGGGTCAACACTGAAGCTTTCTTT.

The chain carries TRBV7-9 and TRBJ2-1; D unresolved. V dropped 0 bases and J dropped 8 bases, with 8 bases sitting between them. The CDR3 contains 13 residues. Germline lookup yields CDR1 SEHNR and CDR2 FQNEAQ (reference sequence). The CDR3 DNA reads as TGTGCCAGCAGCTTAGCCGCTGGGGATGAGCAGTTCTTC. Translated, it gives CASSLAAGDEQFF.

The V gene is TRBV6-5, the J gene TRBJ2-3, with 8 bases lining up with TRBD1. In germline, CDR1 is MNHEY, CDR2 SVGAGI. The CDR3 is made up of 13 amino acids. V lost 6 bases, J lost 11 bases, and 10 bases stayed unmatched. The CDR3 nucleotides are TGTGCCAGCAGAAACCCAGGGGGCCCATTGCAGTATTTT. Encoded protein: CASRNPGGPLQYF.

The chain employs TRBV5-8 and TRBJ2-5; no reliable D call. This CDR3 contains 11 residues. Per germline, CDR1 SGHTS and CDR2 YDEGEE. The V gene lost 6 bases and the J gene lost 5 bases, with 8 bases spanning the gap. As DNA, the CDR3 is TGTGCCAGCACCAGTCTGGAGACCCAGTACTTC. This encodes CASTSLETQYF. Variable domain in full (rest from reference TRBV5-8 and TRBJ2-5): EAGVTQSPTHLIKTRGQQATLRCSPISGHTSVYWYQQALGLGLQFLLWYDEGEERNRGNFPPRFSGRQFPNYSSELNVNALELEDSALYLCASTSLETQYFGPGTRLLVL.

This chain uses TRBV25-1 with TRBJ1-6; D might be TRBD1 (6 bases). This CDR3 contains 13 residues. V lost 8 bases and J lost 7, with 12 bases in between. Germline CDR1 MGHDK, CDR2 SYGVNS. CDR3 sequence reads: CASSPGENSPLHF. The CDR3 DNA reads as TGTGCCAGCTCCCCAGGGGAAAATTCACCCCTCCACTTT.

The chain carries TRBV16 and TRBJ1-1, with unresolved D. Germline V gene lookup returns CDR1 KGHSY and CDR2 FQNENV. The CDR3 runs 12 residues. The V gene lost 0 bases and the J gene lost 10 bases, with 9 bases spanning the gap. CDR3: CASSQSGYAAFF. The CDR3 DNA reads TGTGCCAGCAGCCAATCCGGATACGCAGCTTTCTTT.

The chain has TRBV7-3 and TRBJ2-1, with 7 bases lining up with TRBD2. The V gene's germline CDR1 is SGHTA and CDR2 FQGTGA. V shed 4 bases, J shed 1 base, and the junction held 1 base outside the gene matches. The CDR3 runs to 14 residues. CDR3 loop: CASSSGLSYNEQFF. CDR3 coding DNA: TGTGCCAGCAGCTCGGGACTATCCTACAATGAGCAGTTCTTC.

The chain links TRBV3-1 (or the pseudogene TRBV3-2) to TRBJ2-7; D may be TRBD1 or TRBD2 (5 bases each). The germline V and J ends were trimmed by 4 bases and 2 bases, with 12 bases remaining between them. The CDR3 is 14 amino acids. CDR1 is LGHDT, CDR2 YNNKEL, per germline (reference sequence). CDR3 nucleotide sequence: TGTGCCAGCAGCCGCAGGGACGGCACCTACGAGCAGTACTTC. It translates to CASSRRDGTYEQYF.

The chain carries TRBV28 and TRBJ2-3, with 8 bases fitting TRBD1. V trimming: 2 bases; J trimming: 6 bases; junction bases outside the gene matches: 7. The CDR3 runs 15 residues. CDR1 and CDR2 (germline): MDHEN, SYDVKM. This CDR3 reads CASSLPGGGSDTQYF. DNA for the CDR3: TGTGCCAGCAGTTTACCAGGGGGCGGGTCGGATACGCAGTATTTT.

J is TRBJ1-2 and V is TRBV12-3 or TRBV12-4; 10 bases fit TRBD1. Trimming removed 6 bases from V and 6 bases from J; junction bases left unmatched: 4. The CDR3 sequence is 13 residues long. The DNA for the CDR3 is TGTGCCAGCAGAACGACAGGGGGCAATGGCTACACCTTC. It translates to CASRTTGGNGYTF.

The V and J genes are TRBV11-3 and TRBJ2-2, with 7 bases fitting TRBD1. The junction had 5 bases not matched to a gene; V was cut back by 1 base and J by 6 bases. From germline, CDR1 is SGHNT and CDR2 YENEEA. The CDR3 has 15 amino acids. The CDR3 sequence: CASSLGQGVPGELFF. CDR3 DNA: TGTGCCAGCAGCTTAGGCCAGGGGGTGCCCGGGGAGCTGTTTTTT.

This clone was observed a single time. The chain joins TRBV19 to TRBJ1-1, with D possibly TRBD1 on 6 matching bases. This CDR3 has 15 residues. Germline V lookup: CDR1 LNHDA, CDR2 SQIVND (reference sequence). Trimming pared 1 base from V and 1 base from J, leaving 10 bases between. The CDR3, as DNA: TGTGCCAGTAGTATAGCGGGGGCAAAGAACACTGAAGCTTTCTTT. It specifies CASSIAGAKNTEAFF.

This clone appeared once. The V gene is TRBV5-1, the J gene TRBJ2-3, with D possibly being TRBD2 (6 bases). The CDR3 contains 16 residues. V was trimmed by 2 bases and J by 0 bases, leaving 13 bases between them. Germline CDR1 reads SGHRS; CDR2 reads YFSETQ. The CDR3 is CASSFLGTPSTDTQYF. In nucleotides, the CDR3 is TGCGCCAGCAGCTTCCTCGGGACTCCTAGCACAGATACGCAGTATTTT.

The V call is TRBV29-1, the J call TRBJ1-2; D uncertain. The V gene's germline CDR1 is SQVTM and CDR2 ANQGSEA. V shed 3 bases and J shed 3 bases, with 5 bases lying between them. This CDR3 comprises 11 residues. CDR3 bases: TGCAGCGTTGATGGGGACTATGGCTACACCTTC. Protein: CSVDGDYGYTF.

The CDR3: CASSVGRPSSGNTIYF. The CDR3 nucleotides are TGTGCCAGCAGCGTAGGACGGCCGAGCTCTGGAAACACCATATATTTT. V is TRBV9 and J is TRBJ1-3; D unresolved. Germline CDR1 is SGDLS and CDR2 is YYNGEE. Trimming left V 0 bases short and J 0 bases short, with 10 bases between. The CDR3 sequence is 16 residues long.

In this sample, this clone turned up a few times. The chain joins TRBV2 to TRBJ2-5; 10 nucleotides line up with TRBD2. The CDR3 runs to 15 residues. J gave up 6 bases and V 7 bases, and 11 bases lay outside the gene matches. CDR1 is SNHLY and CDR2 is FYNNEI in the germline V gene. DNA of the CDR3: TGTGCCAGCACCAACGAGCGGGGGGGCGGGAAGACCCAGTACTTC. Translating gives CASTNERGGGKTQYF.

The CDR3 sequence is CASIGRQGNTEAFF. Written as DNA, the CDR3 is TGTGCCAGTATAGGGCGACAGGGGAACACTGAAGCTTTCTTT. The chain joins TRBV19 to TRBJ1-1; 7 bases map to TRBD1. V lost 7 bases to trimming and J lost 1 base; unmatched junction nucleotides: 6. Per the germline V gene, CDR1 is LNHDA and CDR2 is SQIVND (reference sequence). The CDR3 has 14 amino acids.

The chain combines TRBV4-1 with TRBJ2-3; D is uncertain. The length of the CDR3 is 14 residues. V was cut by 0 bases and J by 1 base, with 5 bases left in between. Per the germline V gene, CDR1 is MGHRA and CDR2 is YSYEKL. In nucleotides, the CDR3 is TGCGCCAGCAGCCAAGAGAAGGGCACAGATACGCAGTATTTT. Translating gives CASSQEKGTDTQYF.

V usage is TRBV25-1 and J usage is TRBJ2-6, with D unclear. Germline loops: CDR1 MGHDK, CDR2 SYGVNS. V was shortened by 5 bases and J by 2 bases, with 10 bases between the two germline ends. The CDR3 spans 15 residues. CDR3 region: CASSPQLAGANVLTF. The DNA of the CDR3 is TGTGCCAGCAGTCCCCAATTAGCTGGGGCCAACGTCCTGACTTTC.

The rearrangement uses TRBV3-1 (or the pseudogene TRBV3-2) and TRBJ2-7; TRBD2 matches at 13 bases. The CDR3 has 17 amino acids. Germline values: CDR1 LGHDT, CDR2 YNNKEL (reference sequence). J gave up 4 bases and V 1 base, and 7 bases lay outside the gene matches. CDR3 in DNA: TGTGCCAGCAGCCAAGCACTAGCGGGAGGGCCGGCGTACGAGCAGTACTTC. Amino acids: CASSQALAGGPAYEQYF.

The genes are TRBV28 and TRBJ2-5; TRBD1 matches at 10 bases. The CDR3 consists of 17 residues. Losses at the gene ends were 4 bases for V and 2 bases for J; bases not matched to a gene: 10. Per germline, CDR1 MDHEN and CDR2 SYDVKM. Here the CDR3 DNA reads TGTGCCAGCAGTTCGGACAGGGGGGTTATGAATCAAGAGACCCAGTACTTC. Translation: CASSSDRGVMNQETQYF.

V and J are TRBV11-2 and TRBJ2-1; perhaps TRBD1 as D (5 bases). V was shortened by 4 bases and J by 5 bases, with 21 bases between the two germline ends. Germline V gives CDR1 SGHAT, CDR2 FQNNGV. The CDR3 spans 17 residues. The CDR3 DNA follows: TGTGCCAGCAGCTCCCCTAGGGGCCCCCGCCGGGACAATGAGCAGTTCTTC. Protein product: CASSSPRGPRRDNEQFF.

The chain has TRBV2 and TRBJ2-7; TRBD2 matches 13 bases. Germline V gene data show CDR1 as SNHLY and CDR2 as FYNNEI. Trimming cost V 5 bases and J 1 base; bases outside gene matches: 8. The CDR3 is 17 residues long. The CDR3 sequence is CASSHFPGLAGSYEQYF. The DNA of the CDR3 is TGTGCCAGCAGTCATTTCCCGGGACTAGCGGGGTCCTACGAGCAGTACTTC.

The CDR3 sequence: CASSVGRSLATEAFF. DNA for the CDR3: TGTGCCAGCAGCGTAGGGCGCAGTCTGGCGACTGAAGCTTTCTTT. The V and J genes are TRBV9 and TRBJ1-1; D is undetermined. Trimming took 0 bases from V and 5 from J, leaving 14 bases between them. CDR1 and CDR2 from the germline V gene are SGDLS and YYNGEE. The CDR3 loop spans 15 amino acids. Variable domain in full (rest from reference TRBV9 and TRBJ1-1): DSGVTQTPKHLITATGQRVTLRCSPRSGDLSVYWYQQSLDQGLQFLIQYYNGEERAKGNILERFSAQQFPDLHSELNLSSLELGDSALYFCASSVGRSLATEAFFGQGTRLTVV.

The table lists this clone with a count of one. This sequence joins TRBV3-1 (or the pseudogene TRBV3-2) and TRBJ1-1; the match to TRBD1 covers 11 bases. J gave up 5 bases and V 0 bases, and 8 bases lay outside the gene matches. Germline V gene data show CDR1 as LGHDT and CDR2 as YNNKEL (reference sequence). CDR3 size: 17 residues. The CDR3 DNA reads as TGTGCCAGCAGCCAAGAATTTGGACAGGGGGCGCGAACTGAAGCTTTCTTT. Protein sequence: CASSQEFGQGARTEAFF.

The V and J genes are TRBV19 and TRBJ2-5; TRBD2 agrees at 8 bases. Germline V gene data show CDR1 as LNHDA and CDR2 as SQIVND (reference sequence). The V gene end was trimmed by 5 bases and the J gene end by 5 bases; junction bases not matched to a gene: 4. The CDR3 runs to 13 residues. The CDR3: CASSVAGMETQYF. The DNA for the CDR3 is TGTGCCAGTAGTGTAGCGGGGATGGAGACCCAGTACTTC.